The next 10 T cell receptor beta chains were all read from a single sample in a study of T cell changes during pregnancy in multiple sclerosis. Here immunoSEQ multiplex PCR was the method, and the copy in TCRdb shows in-frame clones only, minus some. The profile shows under 55,000 clones, about 90% of them singletons. Sample: CD8+ T cells from peripheral blood mononuclear cells, taken after pregnancy. These receptors originate from a female donor with multiple sclerosis, enrolled in a pregnancy study.

This chain uses TRBV5-3 with TRBJ2-5; 7 nucleotides match TRBD1. TRBV5-3 falls under the ORF class, with uncertain function. The CDR3 runs to 17 residues. The V gene end was trimmed by 4 bases and the J gene end by 1 base; junction bases not matched to a gene: 13. For the CDR3, the DNA is TGTGCCAGAAGCCAACACAGGGGCGACCTGACCCAAGAGACCCAGTACTTC. It codes for CARSQHRGDLTQETQYF.

The J gene is TRBJ2-1, the V gene TRBV5-1, with a weak D call TRBD1 (5 bases). The CDR3 consists of 15 residues. V was clipped by 4 bases and J by 2 bases, with 13 bases between them. Per germline, CDR1 SGHRS and CDR2 YFSETQ. DNA of the CDR3: TGCGCCAGCAGCCCAGGGCAGGGAACCTACAATGAGCAGTTCTTC. Its translation is CASSPGQGTYNEQFF.

This chain uses TRBV30 with TRBJ1-1; no clear D gene. This CDR3 region has 13 residues. V gave up 0 bases and J gave up 3 bases, with 8 bases separating them. Germline V gives CDR1 GTSNPN, CDR2 SVGIG (reference sequence). The CDR3 bases are TGTGCCTGGAGTGTACTCGGGGACACTGAAGCTTTCTTT. It specifies CAWSVLGDTEAFF.

The chain has TRBV9 and TRBJ2-5, with a tentative D call TRBD2 (6 bases). The CDR3 runs to 14 residues. With 4 bases removed from V and 5 bases from J, the gap between germline ends came to 15 bases. The germline V gene has CDR1 SGDLS and CDR2 YYNGEE. CDR3 protein: CASSPTGRRETQYF. As DNA, the CDR3 is TGTGCCAGCAGCCCGACGGGGAGGCGGGAGACCCAGTACTTC.

The chain combines TRBV7-9 with TRBJ2-7, with 7 bases identical to TRBD1. Germline CDR1 is SEHNR and CDR2 is FQNEAQ (reference sequence). With 5 bases clipped from V and 2 bases from J, the junction kept 6 bases outside the gene matches. The CDR3 contains 14 residues. CDR3 sequence: CASSHRDSPYEQYF. Written as DNA, the CDR3 is TGTGCCAGCAGCCACCGGGACAGCCCCTACGAGCAGTACTTC.

This clone has a single count. The gene calls are TRBV7-9 and TRBJ1-1; D might be TRBD1 (6 bases). Germline CDR1 is SEHNR and CDR2 is FQNEAQ (reference sequence). The length of the CDR3 is 13 residues. The V and J ends lost 1 base and 8 bases respectively, with 11 bases between them. The CDR3 reads CASSLVGAGEAFF. DNA of the CDR3: TGTGCCAGCAGCTTAGTGGGGGCCGGAGAAGCTTTCTTT.

This chain uses TRBV4-1 with TRBJ1-1; 7 bases are shared with TRBD1. Germline V gene sequence: CDR1 MGHRA, CDR2 YSYEKL. There are 12 residues in the CDR3. V dropped 5 bases and J dropped 6; count of bases not matched to a gene: 3. Here the CDR3 reads CASSAQGSEAFF. The CDR3 DNA follows: TGCGCCAGCAGCGCACAGGGGTCTGAAGCTTTCTTT.

The V and J genes are TRBV19 and TRBJ1-5; 7 bases are shared with TRBD1. J was trimmed by 0 bases and V by 3 bases; bases with no gene match: 17. This CDR3 is 20 amino acids long. The germline gives CDR1 LNHDA, CDR2 SQIVND (reference sequence). This chain's CDR3 is CASSIGSGTALSFSNQPQHF. In nucleotides, the CDR3 is TGTGCCAGTAGTATCGGTTCCGGGACAGCCCTTTCTTTTAGCAATCAGCCCCAGCATTTT.

This clone came up once. The chain recombines TRBV14 with TRBJ2-3, with 8 bases matching TRBD2. Trimming took 0 bases from V and 5 from J; bases not matched to a gene: 4. This CDR3 comprises 15 residues. Germline V gene lookup returns CDR1 SGHDN and CDR2 FVKESK. CDR3 bases: TGTGCCAGCAGCCAAGAGGGACTAGTGGTAGATACGCAGTATTTT. This encodes CASSQEGLVVDTQYF.

The chain joins TRBV9 to TRBJ1-2; tentatively, D is TRBD1 (6 bases). Germline CDR1 and CDR2: SGDLS and YYNGEE. The CDR3 contains 15 residues. Trimming took off 0 bases at V and 2 bases at J, with 11 bases between the two ends. CDR3 residues: CASSVDGTPNYGYTF. In nucleotides, the CDR3 is TGTGCCAGCAGCGTAGATGGGACACCGAACTATGGCTACACCTTC.